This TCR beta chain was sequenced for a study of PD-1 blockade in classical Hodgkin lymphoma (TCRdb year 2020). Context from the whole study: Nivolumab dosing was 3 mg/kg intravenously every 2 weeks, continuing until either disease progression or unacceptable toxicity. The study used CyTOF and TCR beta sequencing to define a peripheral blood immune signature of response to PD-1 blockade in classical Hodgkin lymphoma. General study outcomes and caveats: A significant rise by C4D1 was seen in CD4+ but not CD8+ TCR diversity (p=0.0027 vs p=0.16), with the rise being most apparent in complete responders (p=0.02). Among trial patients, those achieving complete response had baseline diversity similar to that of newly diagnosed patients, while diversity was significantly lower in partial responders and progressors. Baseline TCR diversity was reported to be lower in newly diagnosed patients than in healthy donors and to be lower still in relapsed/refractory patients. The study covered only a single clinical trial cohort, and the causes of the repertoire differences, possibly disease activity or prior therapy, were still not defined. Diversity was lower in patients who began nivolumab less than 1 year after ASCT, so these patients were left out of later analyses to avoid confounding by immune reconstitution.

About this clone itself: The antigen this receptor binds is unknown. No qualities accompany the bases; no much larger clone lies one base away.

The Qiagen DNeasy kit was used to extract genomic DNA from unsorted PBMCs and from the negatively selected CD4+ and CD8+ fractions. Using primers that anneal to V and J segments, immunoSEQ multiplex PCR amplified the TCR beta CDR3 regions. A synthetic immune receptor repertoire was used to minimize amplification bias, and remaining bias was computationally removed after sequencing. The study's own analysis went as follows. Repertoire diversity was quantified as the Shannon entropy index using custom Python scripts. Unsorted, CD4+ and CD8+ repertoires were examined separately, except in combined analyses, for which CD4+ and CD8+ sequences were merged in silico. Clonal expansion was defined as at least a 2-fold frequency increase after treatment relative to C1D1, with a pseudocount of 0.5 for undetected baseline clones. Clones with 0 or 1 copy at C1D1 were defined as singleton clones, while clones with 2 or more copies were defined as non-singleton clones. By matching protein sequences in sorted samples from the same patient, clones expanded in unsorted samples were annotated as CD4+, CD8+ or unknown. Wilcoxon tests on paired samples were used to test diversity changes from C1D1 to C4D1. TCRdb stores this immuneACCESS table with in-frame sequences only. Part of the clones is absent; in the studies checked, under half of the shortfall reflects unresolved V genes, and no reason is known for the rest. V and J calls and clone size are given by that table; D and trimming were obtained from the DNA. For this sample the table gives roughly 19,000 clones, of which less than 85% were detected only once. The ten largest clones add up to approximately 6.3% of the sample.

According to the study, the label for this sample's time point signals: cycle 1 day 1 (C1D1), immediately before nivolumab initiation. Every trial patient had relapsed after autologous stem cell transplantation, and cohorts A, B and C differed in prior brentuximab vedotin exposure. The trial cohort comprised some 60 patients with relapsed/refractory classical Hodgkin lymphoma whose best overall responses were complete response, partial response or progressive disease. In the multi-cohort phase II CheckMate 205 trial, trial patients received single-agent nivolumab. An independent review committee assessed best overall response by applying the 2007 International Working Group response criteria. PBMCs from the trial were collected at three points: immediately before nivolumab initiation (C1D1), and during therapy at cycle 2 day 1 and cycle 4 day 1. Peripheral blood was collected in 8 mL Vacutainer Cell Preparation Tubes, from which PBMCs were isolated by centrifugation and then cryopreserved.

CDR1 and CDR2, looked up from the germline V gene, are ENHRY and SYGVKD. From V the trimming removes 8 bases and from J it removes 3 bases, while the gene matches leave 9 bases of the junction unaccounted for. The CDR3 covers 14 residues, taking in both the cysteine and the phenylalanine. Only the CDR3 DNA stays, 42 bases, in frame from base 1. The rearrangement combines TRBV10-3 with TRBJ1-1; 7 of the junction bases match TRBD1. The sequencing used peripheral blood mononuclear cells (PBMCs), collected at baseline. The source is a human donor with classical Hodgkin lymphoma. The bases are TGTGCCATCGAGCGAGACAGGGCGCACACTGAAGCTTTCTTT. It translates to CAIERDRAHTEAFF.